These 26 T cell receptor beta chains were sequenced from one sample in a study of OX40 agonist ivuxolimab in advanced cancers. Clones were sequenced by immunoSEQ multiplex PCR, and TCRdb holds only the in-frame ones, with some missing. The data contain 45,000 to 55,000 clones, roughly 92% of them seen just once; the ten biggest clones take up approximately 12%. The sample in question was CD4+ or CD8+ T cells sorted from blood, obtained in a trial of the OX40 agonist ivuxolimab. These receptors all stem from an adult with an advanced solid tumor such as melanoma, head and neck, liver or kidney cancer.

The chain has TRBV27 and TRBJ2-3; TRBD2 matches at 16 bases. Germline V gene sequence: CDR1 MNHEY, CDR2 SMNVEV (reference sequence). Trimming removed 1 base from V and 2 bases from J; junction bases left unmatched: 3. This CDR3 is built from 18 residues. The CDR3 bases are TGTGCCAGCAGTTTATTTGGGACTAGCGGGAGGGCCACAGATACGCAGTATTTT. Translating gives CASSLFGTSGRATDTQYF.

The rearrangement links TRBV27 to TRBJ2-7; a weak D match, TRBD2 (6 bases). From germline, CDR1 is MNHEY and CDR2 SMNVEV (reference sequence). There are 14 residues in the CDR3. The V end was cut by 4 bases, the J end by 7 bases, with 17 bases between. CDR3 protein: CASSSAWGEWEQYF. DNA of the CDR3: TGTGCCAGCAGTTCGGCTTGGGGGGAATGGGAGCAGTACTTC.

The chain couples TRBV9 to TRBJ1-1; 8 nucleotides align to TRBD1. CDR3 length equals 15 residues. The germline gives CDR1 SGDLS, CDR2 YYNGEE. V lost 1 base to trimming and J lost 1 base; unmatched junction nucleotides: 3. For the CDR3, the DNA is TGTGCCAGCAGCGTAAGGGGGACAGGGAACACTGAAGCTTTCTTT. Translation: CASSVRGTGNTEAFF.

The V and J genes are TRBV27 and TRBJ2-3, with D perhaps matching TRBD2 (6 bases). CDR1 MNHEY and CDR2 SMNVEV come from the germline V gene (reference sequence). CDR3 length equals 15 residues. The V end lost 3 bases, the J end lost 2 bases, and 12 bases lay between the germline ends. DNA of the CDR3: TGTGCCAGCAGTTTCTCCCAGCGGGCCACAGATACGCAGTATTTT. This gives the protein CASSFSQRATDTQYF.

This chain connects TRBV11-3 to TRBJ2-7; no clear D. Looked up from germline, CDR1 is SGHNT and CDR2 is YENEEA. This CDR3 contains 13 residues. V gave up 4 bases and J gave up 0 bases, with 7 bases separating them. The CDR3 nucleotides read TGTGCCAGCAGCTCAGACACCTCCTACGAGCAGTACTTC. Its protein is CASSSDTSYEQYF.

The rearrangement uses TRBV4-3 and TRBJ2-2; D is ambiguous. The CDR3 sequence is 12 residues long. Trimming took off 4 bases at V and 6 bases at J, with 6 bases between the two ends. CDR1 is LGHNA, CDR2 YSLEER, per germline. Here the CDR3 reads CASSPRSGELFF. CDR3 coding DNA: TGCGCCAGCAGCCCCCGGTCCGGGGAGCTGTTTTTT.

This chain connects TRBV7-9 to TRBJ1-1; a weak D match, TRBD1 (5 bases). Germline CDR1 is SEHNR and CDR2 is FQNEAQ (reference sequence). V lost 0 bases and J lost 1, with 9 bases in between. The CDR3 spans 15 residues. The CDR3 region is CASSLAHGGNTEAFF. The CDR3 DNA sequence: TGTGCCAGCAGCTTAGCCCACGGGGGGAACACTGAAGCTTTCTTT.

V is TRBV6-5 and J is TRBJ2-5; no clear D gene. CDR3 length: 13 residues. The V and J ends lost 5 bases and 2 bases respectively, with 9 bases between them. Per germline, CDR1 MNHEY and CDR2 SVGAGI. The CDR3 sequence: CASSPGRQETQYF. CDR3 nucleotides: TGTGCCAGCAGTCCCGGCCGTCAAGAGACCCAGTACTTC.

The chain couples TRBV10-1 to TRBJ2-7, with 8 nucleotides matching TRBD2. V shed 0 bases, J shed 6 bases, and the junction held 1 base outside the gene matches. Germline assignment: CDR1 WNHNN and CDR2 SYGVQD (reference sequence). This CDR3 region has 13 residues. CDR3 sequence (DNA): TGCGCCAGCAGTGAGTCCGGGGGGGCCGAGCAGTACTTC. This codes for CASSESGGAEQYF.

J is TRBJ2-7 and V is TRBV5-6; D gene uncertain. Per the germline V gene, CDR1 is SGHDT and CDR2 is YYEEEE. CDR3 length: 13 residues. V was shortened by 2 bases and J by 0 bases, with 6 bases between the two germline ends. CDR3 residues: CASSFHSSYEQYF. As DNA, the CDR3 is TGTGCCAGCAGCTTCCACAGCTCCTACGAGCAGTACTTC.

J is TRBJ2-2 and V is TRBV5-1, with 10 bases fitting TRBD1. The CDR3 totals 17 residues. Germline-derived CDR1 and CDR2 are SGHRS and YFSETQ. V gave up 4 bases and J gave up 3 bases; unmatched junction bases: 9. CDR3 loop: CASSPRTGTGDTGELFF. The CDR3 region has the DNA TGCGCCAGCAGCCCCCGCACCGGGACAGGGGACACCGGGGAGCTGTTTTTT. Looking up the rest from reference TRBV5-1 and TRBJ2-2 gives the full variable domain: KAGVTQTPRYLIKTRGQQVTLSCSPISGHRSVSWYQQTPGQGLQFLFEYFSETQRNKGNFPGRFSGRQFSNSRSEMNVSTLELGDSALYLCASSPRTGTGDTGELFFGEGSRLTVL.

The chain recombines TRBV2 with TRBJ2-1, with 9 positions matching TRBD2. V shed 5 bases, J shed 12 bases, and the junction held 11 bases outside the gene matches. CDR3 length: 14 amino acids. Germline CDR1 reads SNHLY; CDR2 reads FYNNEI. CDR3 in amino acids: CASSSTSGTFRQFF. The CDR3 DNA follows: TGTGCCAGCAGTTCGACTAGCGGAACCTTTCGGCAGTTCTTC.

The gene calls are TRBV18 and TRBJ1-1; unclear D gene. Germline loops: CDR1 KGHSH, CDR2 LQKENI. This CDR3 comprises 17 residues. Trimming pared 1 base from V and 5 bases from J, leaving 20 bases between. The CDR3 protein is CASSPRLEVSPATEAFF. The DNA of the CDR3 is TGTGCCAGCTCACCACGTTTGGAGGTCAGCCCAGCGACTGAAGCTTTCTTT.

The chain employs TRBV6-5 and TRBJ2-4; weak D call: TRBD1 (6 bases). Germline loops: CDR1 MNHEY, CDR2 SVGAGI. V was shortened by 6 bases and J by 1 base, with 13 bases between the two germline ends. The CDR3 totals 15 residues. CDR3 in DNA: TGTGCCAGCAGAGATGGACAGAGGGCCAAAAACATTCAGTACTTC. Translated: CASRDGQRAKNIQYF.

This chain joins TRBV5-4 and TRBJ2-1, with TRBD2 matching 10 bases. The V gene's germline CDR1 is SGHNT and CDR2 YYREEE (reference sequence). The V gene end was trimmed by 6 bases and the J gene end by 1 base; junction bases not matched to a gene: 4. This CDR3 region has 15 residues. CDR3 sequence reads: CASTLSGGSYNEQFF. The CDR3 DNA sequence: TGTGCCAGCACCCTTAGCGGGGGGTCCTACAATGAGCAGTTCTTC.

This clone was picked up one time. The chain has TRBV7-9 and TRBJ2-1; a weak D match, TRBD2 (5 bases). Trimming cost V 5 bases and J 4 bases, with 15 bases left between them. The CDR3 is 15 residues long. Germline CDR1 SEHNR, CDR2 FQNEAQ (reference sequence). The CDR3 is CASSAPGSIYNEQFF. The CDR3 coding sequence is TGTGCCAGCAGCGCGCCGGGATCTATTTACAATGAGCAGTTCTTC.

This sequence joins TRBV28 and TRBJ2-1, with 10 bases lining up with TRBD2. The germline V gene has CDR1 MDHEN and CDR2 SYDVKM. V gave up 3 bases and J gave up 8 bases; unmatched junction bases: 4. The CDR3 runs to 14 residues. CDR3 protein: CASSLPSGSDEQFF. DNA of the CDR3: TGTGCCAGCAGTTTGCCTAGCGGGAGCGATGAGCAGTTCTTC.

The chain links TRBV27 to TRBJ2-3; no clear D gene. The CDR3 extends over 15 amino acids. V lost 3 bases, J lost 2 bases, and 12 bases lay in between. Per germline, CDR1 MNHEY and CDR2 SMNVEV (reference sequence). CDR3 DNA sequence: TGTGCCAGCAGTTTCACGCAGGCCCACACAGATACGCAGTATTTT. Protein: CASSFTQAHTDTQYF.

The J gene is TRBJ2-3, the V gene TRBV27, with TRBD1 matching over 8 bases. In germline, CDR1 is MNHEY, CDR2 SMNVEV (reference sequence). The V gene end was trimmed by 10 bases and the J gene end by 6 bases; junction bases not matched to a gene: 12. CDR3 length: 14 amino acids. The CDR3 DNA follows: TGTGCCACTTCCTGGACAGGGCTGACGGATACGCAGTATTTT. It is translated as CATSWTGLTDTQYF.

The V and J genes are TRBV10-3 and TRBJ2-4; D not certain. V lost 6 bases and J lost 0, with 12 bases in between. CDR1 and CDR2 (germline): ENHRY, SYGVKD. This CDR3 is 15 amino acids long. The CDR3 region is CAIRSSRLAKNIQYF. The CDR3 DNA sequence: TGTGCCATCAGATCCAGCCGCCTAGCCAAAAACATTCAGTACTTC.

CDR3 sequence reads: CASRYTGLNGETQYF. The CDR3 nucleotides are TGTGCCAGCAGATACACAGGGCTCAACGGAGAGACCCAGTACTTC. The chain uses TRBV28 and TRBJ2-5; D might be TRBD1 (6 bases). This CDR3 is built from 15 residues. V was shortened by 6 bases and J by 4 bases, with 18 bases between the two germline ends. CDR1 is MDHEN, CDR2 SYDVKM, per germline.

In this sample, this clone turned up once. The J gene is TRBJ2-7, the V gene TRBV2; tentatively, D is TRBD1 or TRBD2 (5 bases each). The V end lost 6 bases, the J end lost 2 bases, and 14 bases lay between the germline ends. CDR3 size: 14 residues. Germline V gives CDR1 SNHLY, CDR2 FYNNEI. CDR3 in DNA: TGTGCCAGCAGGCCCGGGGCTGCAACCTACGAGCAGTACTTC. It translates to CASRPGAATYEQYF.

The gene calls are TRBV4-3 and TRBJ2-1; 9 positions agree with TRBD1. V was clipped by 5 bases and J by 6 bases; unmatched bases: 11. The CDR3 has 16 residues. Germline loops: CDR1 LGHNA, CDR2 YSLEER. The CDR3 is CASSVSRDRVANEQFF. The CDR3 region has the DNA TGCGCCAGCAGCGTATCCCGGGACAGGGTGGCCAATGAGCAGTTCTTC.

This clone was detected once. V is TRBV27 and J is TRBJ1-1; the D is unclear. Germline lookup yields CDR1 MNHEY and CDR2 SMNVEV (reference sequence). V lost 2 bases and J 8 bases, leaving 9 bases between the germline ends. The CDR3 totals 12 residues. The DNA of the CDR3 is TGTGCCAGCAGTTTACCCTCGGGGGAAGCTTTCTTT. This codes for CASSLPSGEAFF.

V usage is TRBV19 and J usage is TRBJ1-5; TRBD1 aligns across 9 bases. V trimming: 10 bases; J trimming: 5 bases; junction bases outside the gene matches: 9. The germline V gene has CDR1 LNHDA and CDR2 SQIVND (reference sequence). The CDR3 covers 14 residues. The CDR3: CATPGQGHYQPQHF. DNA of the CDR3: TGTGCCACCCCGGGACAGGGACATTATCAGCCCCAGCATTTT. Drawing the rest from reference TRBV19 and TRBJ1-5, the complete variable domain is DGGITQSPKYLFRKEGQNVTLSCEQNLNHDAMYWYRQDPGQGLRLIYYSQIVNDFQKGDIAEGYSVSREKKESFPLTVTSAQKNPTAFYLCATPGQGHYQPQHFGDGTRLSIL.

DNA of the CDR3: TGTGCCAGCAGCCCAAGCGGGAGCAGTGCAGATACGCAGTATTTT. Translated, it gives CASSPSGSSADTQYF. The chain carries TRBV11-2 and TRBJ2-3; 8 bases agree with TRBD2. Looked up from germline, CDR1 is SGHAT and CDR2 is FQNNGV. The CDR3 contains 15 residues. The J segment lost 4 bases and the V segment lost 5 bases, leaving 8 bases of the junction unmatched.